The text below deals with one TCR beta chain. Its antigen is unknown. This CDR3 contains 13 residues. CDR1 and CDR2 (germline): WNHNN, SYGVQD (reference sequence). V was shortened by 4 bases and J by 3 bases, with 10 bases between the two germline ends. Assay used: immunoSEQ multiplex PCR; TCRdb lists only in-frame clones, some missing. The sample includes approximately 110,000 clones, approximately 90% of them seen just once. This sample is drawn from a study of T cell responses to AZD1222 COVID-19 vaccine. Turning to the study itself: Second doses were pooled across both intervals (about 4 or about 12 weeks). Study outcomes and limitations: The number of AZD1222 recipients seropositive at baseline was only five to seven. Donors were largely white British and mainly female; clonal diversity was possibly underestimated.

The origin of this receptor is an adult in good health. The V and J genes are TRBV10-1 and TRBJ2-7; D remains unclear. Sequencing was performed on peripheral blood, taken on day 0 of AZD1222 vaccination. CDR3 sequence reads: CASSGSPGYEQYF. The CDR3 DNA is TGCGCCAGCAGTGGGTCGCCTGGCTACGAGCAGTACTTC.